The present entry profiles one TCR beta chain with its context. Its target is unknown. This sample was taken from a study of T cell responses to AZD1222 COVID-19 vaccine. Sequenced by immunoSEQ multiplex PCR; TCRdb stores in-frame clones only, minus some. The data show 90,000 to 120,000 clones, under 95% seen once. The germline gives CDR1 LNHDA, CDR2 SQIVND (reference sequence). The CDR3 runs to 15 residues. Losses at the gene ends were 7 bases for V and 6 bases for J; bases not matched to a gene: 8. General observations from the study: Breadth and depth of Spike-specific TCRs rose after two AZD1222 doses.

The material was peripheral blood, obtained 28 days after the second AZD1222 dose. The chain is built from TRBV19 and TRBJ2-1, with 11 nucleotides matching TRBD1. The TCR originated in an adult who received the AZD1222 COVID-19 vaccine. The CDR3 region is CASTPGTGGRNEQFF. CDR3 nucleotides: TGTGCCAGTACCCCCGGGACAGGGGGTCGCAATGAGCAGTTCTTC.